This passage covers 11 T cell receptor beta chains from one sample sequenced in a study of T cell changes during pregnancy in multiple sclerosis. Clones were read by immunoSEQ multiplex PCR, and TCRdb kept only the in-frame ones, dropping some. This sample has about 49,000 clones, with 90% found just once. Specimen: peripheral blood, collected after pregnancy. All receptors come from a female donor in good health, enrolled as a control in a pregnancy study.

The sample holds a few counts of this clone. The CDR3 loop reads CASSQGRDSRYGYTF. The CDR3 DNA is TGCGCCAGCAGCCAAGGCAGGGACAGTCGGTATGGCTACACCTTC. The chain combines TRBV4-3 with TRBJ1-2, with 7 bases fitting TRBD1. The CDR3 extends over 15 amino acids. CDR1 and CDR2 (germline): LGHNA, YSLEER. The ends lost 1 base at V and 5 bases at J; junction bases unmatched: 7.

The chain joins TRBV4-3 to TRBJ1-2, with D possibly TRBD1 on 6 matching bases. In germline, CDR1 is LGHNA, CDR2 YSLEER. This CDR3 contains 16 residues. The V gene lost 0 bases and the J gene lost 2 bases, with 13 bases spanning the gap. The DNA for the CDR3 is TGCGCCAGCAGCCAAGATTATGGGGGCAAGAACTATGGCTACACCTTC. This encodes CASSQDYGGKNYGYTF.

CDR3 DNA: TGTGCCACCAGCAGTAGGCTAGCGGGCGGGGCAGATACGCAGTATTTT. Encoded protein: CATSSRLAGGADTQYF. The chain is built from TRBV15 and TRBJ2-3; TRBD2 aligns across 8 bases. Trimming cost V 3 bases and J 4 bases; bases outside gene matches: 9. CDR1 and CDR2 (germline): LNHNV, YYDKDF (reference sequence). This CDR3 spans 16 amino acids.

CDR3 loop: CASSQAKTSGNTDTQYF. The DNA for the CDR3 is TGCGCCAGCAGCCAAGCTAAGACTAGCGGCAACACAGATACGCAGTATTTT. The chain links TRBV4-1 to TRBJ2-3; 9 bases map to TRBD2. In germline, CDR1 is MGHRA, CDR2 YSYEKL. The CDR3 has 17 amino acids. V trimming: 1 base; J trimming: 2 bases; junction bases outside the gene matches: 7.

The chain joins TRBV11-3 to TRBJ2-3; the D is unclear. The CDR3 has 12 amino acids. V was trimmed by 1 base and J by 7 bases, leaving 6 bases between them. Germline CDR1 SGHNT, CDR2 YENEEA. The CDR3 spells CASSLGRNTQYF. As DNA, the CDR3 is TGTGCCAGCAGCTTAGGGCGGAATACGCAGTATTTT. The entire variable domain, with the rest obtained from reference TRBV11-3 and TRBJ2-3, is as follows: EAGVVQSPRYKIIEKKQPVAFWCNPISGHNTLYWYLQNLGQGPELLIRYENEEAVDDSQLPKDRFSAERLKGVDSTLKIQPAELGDSAVYLCASSLGRNTQYFGPGTRLTVL.

The gene calls are TRBV7-2 and TRBJ2-5; 7 nucleotides agree with TRBD1. From germline, CDR1 is SGHTA and CDR2 FQGNSA. CDR3 length: 14 amino acids. The V gene end was trimmed by 4 bases and the J gene end by 5 bases; junction bases not matched to a gene: 7. This chain's CDR3 is CASSWDPGQETQYF. CDR3 in DNA: TGTGCCAGCAGCTGGGACCCGGGACAGGAGACCCAGTACTTC.

The V and J genes are TRBV30 and TRBJ2-5; 10 positions agree with TRBD2. This CDR3 is built from 17 residues. CDR1 is GTSNPN and CDR2 is SVGIG in the germline V gene (reference sequence). V gave up 4 bases and J gave up 1 base; unmatched junction bases: 12. DNA for the CDR3: TGTGCCTGGATCCGCAGCGGGAGGGCCCCGCCCCAAGAGACCCAGTACTTC. Translation: CAWIRSGRAPPQETQYF.

The chain recombines TRBV30 with TRBJ1-6, with TRBD1 matching over 9 bases. V was clipped by 2 bases and J by 2 bases; unmatched bases: 16. The CDR3 sequence is 20 residues long. CDR1 and CDR2 from the germline V gene are GTSNPN and SVGIG (reference sequence). CDR3 sequence: CAWSPIPLTGGRAYNSPLHF. The DNA for the CDR3 is TGTGCCTGGAGTCCCATCCCCTTGACAGGGGGACGCGCCTATAATTCACCCCTCCACTTT.

The chain links TRBV19 to TRBJ1-1, with a tentative D call TRBD1 (5 bases). Trimming removed 7 bases at V and 2 bases at J, with 20 bases between. CDR1 and CDR2 (germline): LNHDA, SQIVND (reference sequence). The CDR3 is 16 amino acids. The CDR3 sequence: CASTESWGVENTEAFF. The CDR3 bases are TGTGCCAGTACCGAAAGCTGGGGGGTGGAAAACACTGAAGCTTTCTTT.

This chain uses TRBV27 with TRBJ2-3, with D perhaps TRBD2 (5 bases). The CDR3 sequence is 10 residues long. Germline assignment: CDR1 MNHEY and CDR2 SMNVEV (reference sequence). The germline V and J ends were trimmed by 8 bases and 5 bases, with 5 bases remaining between them. CDR3 protein: CASAGDTQYF. The CDR3, as DNA: TGTGCCAGCGCGGGAGATACGCAGTATTTT.

J is TRBJ2-1 and V is TRBV4-2; possible D gene TRBD1, 6 bases. The V and J ends lost 1 base and 2 bases respectively, with 9 bases between them. The CDR3 contains 15 residues. Germline V gene data show CDR1 as LGHNA and CDR2 as YNFKEQ. For the CDR3, the DNA is TGTGCCAGCAGCCAAGGACAGGTTGCCTACAATGAGCAGTTCTTC. It translates to CASSQGQVAYNEQFF.